These 8 T cell receptor beta chains share one sample of origin, sequenced in a study of T cell changes during pregnancy in multiple sclerosis (dated by TCRdb to about 2019). Libraries were made using the immunoSEQ multiplex PCR assay. The clones in this table, taken by TCRdb from immuneACCESS, are in-frame only. Not every clone is retained; where verified, under half of the shortfall comes from an unresolved V gene, and the cause of the rest is unknown. This sample gives 56,000 or so clones in total; 80% to 95% of them show up just once. Around 0.61% of the sample belongs to the ten largest clones. The material was CD4+ T cells from peripheral blood mononuclear cells, obtained in the third trimester of pregnancy. These receptors were collected from a female donor with multiple sclerosis, enrolled in a pregnancy study.

This chain connects TRBV27 to TRBJ2-7; 11 bases match TRBD2. Germline V gene lookup returns CDR1 MNHEY and CDR2 SMNVEV (reference sequence). J was trimmed by 4 bases and V by 6 bases; bases with no gene match: 5. The CDR3 has 14 residues. Written as DNA, the CDR3 is TGTGCCAGCAGGCGCATAGCGGGAGGGTACGAGCAGTACTTC. Translated: CASRRIAGGYEQYF.

The chain uses TRBV4-1 and TRBJ1-1; D is uncertain. The ends were cut back, 1 base at V and 1 base at J, with 19 bases in the middle. Per the germline V gene, CDR1 is MGHRA and CDR2 is YSYEKL. The CDR3 has 18 amino acids. The CDR3 bases are TGCGCCAGCAGCCAAGTCTTTAAAGTCCGGGGATCGAACACTGAAGCTTTCTTT. Encoded protein: CASSQVFKVRGSNTEAFF.

This clone came up once. V is TRBV28 and J is TRBJ2-1; TRBD1 aligns across 7 bases. The CDR3 is 12 amino acids. Germline V gene sequence: CDR1 MDHEN, CDR2 SYDVKM. V was clipped by 5 bases and J by 5 bases; unmatched bases: 0. CDR3 DNA sequence: TGTGCCAGCAGTCAGGGGGACAATGAGCAGTTCTTC. Its protein is CASSQGDNEQFF.

V gene TRBV7-2 combines with J gene TRBJ2-7, with 11 bases that match TRBD2. The germline gives CDR1 SGHTA, CDR2 FQGNSA. This CDR3 is 14 amino acids long. V dropped 3 bases and J dropped 2; count of bases not matched to a gene: 0. CDR3 nucleotide sequence: TGTGCCAGCAGCTTTAGCGGGAGGGCCTACGAGCAGTACTTC. Translated, it gives CASSFSGRAYEQYF.

The CDR3 nucleotides read TGTGCCAGCAGCCCTCTAGCGGGAGGCTCCTACGAGCAGTACTTC. Translating gives CASSPLAGGSYEQYF. The rearrangement links TRBV7-2 to TRBJ2-7, with 11 nucleotides matching TRBD2. Germline V gene sequence: CDR1 SGHTA, CDR2 FQGNSA. The CDR3 totals 15 residues. With 5 bases clipped from V and 0 bases from J, the junction kept 3 bases outside the gene matches.

The chain links TRBV2 to TRBJ2-3, with 7 bases matching TRBD1. The CDR3 is 15 residues long. CDR1 is SNHLY and CDR2 is FYNNEI in the germline V gene. J gave up 0 bases and V 4 bases, and 4 bases lay outside the gene matches. The CDR3 is CASSGTGVSTDTQYF. DNA of the CDR3: TGTGCCAGCAGTGGTACAGGGGTGAGCACAGATACGCAGTATTTT.

This clone was counted a single time. V and J are TRBV4-1 and TRBJ2-2; D gene uncertain. Between the trimmed V and J ends, which lost 1 base and 0 bases, there was a span of 6 bases. Germline V gene lookup returns CDR1 MGHRA and CDR2 YSYEKL. The CDR3 has 15 residues. The CDR3 coding sequence is TGCGCCAGCAGCCAAGTGGCTTCGAACACCGGGGAGCTGTTTTTT. This translates into CASSQVASNTGELFF.

The CDR3 DNA sequence: TGTGCCAGCAGCTTAGCCGGGAATCTCTACGAGCAGTACTTC. The encoded protein is CASSLAGNLYEQYF. J is TRBJ2-7 and V is TRBV7-2, with a possible D match to TRBD2 (5 bases). Germline V gene sequence: CDR1 SGHTA, CDR2 FQGNSA. Trimming cost V 0 bases and J 3 bases, with 9 bases left between them. The CDR3 loop spans 14 amino acids. Variable domain in full (rest from reference TRBV7-2 and TRBJ2-7): GAGVSQSPSNKVTEKGKDVELRCDPISGHTALYWYRQSLGQGLEFLIYFQGNSAPDKSGLPSDRFSAERTGGSVSTLTIQRTQQEDSAVYLCASSLAGNLYEQYFGPGTRLTVT.